The TCR beta chain described here comes from a study of T-cell memory formation after mild COVID-19. Study-wide results and limits: The finding that pre-infection memory included some responding clones suggested that cross-reactive memory joined.

The CDR3 length is 15 residues. V lost 5 bases, J lost 6 bases, and 9 bases stayed unmatched. Germline V CDR1 and CDR2: DFQATT, SNEGSKA (reference sequence). TCRdb reprocessed the 5' RACE reads via MiXCR and lists one record per CDR3 protein. Among roughly 600,000 distinct CDR3 sequences listed, approximately 18% were seen once. Of note for this clonotype: Its antigen is undetermined.

This sequence joins TRBV20-1 and TRBJ1-5, with 11 bases that match TRBD1. Sequencing was carried out using PBMCs or a T cell subset sorted from them (not recorded which). This clonotype originated in an adult woman who had mild COVID-19 (a few samples of this study predate the infection). Cell type and time point are not known. In DNA, the CDR3 is TGCAGTGCTTCACTAGGACAGGGGGCCTCTCAGCCCCAGCATTTT. It is translated as CSASLGQGASQPQHF.